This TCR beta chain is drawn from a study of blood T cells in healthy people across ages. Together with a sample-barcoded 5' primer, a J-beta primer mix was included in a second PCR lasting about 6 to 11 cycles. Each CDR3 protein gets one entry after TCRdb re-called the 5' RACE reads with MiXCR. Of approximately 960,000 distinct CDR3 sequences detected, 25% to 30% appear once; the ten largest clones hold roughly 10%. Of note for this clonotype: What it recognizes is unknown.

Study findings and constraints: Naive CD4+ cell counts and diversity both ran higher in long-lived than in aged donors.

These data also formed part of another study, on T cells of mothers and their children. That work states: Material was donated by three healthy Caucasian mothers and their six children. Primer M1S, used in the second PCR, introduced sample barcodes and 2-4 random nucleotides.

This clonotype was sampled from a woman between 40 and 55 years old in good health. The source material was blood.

The CDR3 coding sequence is TGTGCCATCAGTGATGGGGCGGCAATGAACACTGAAGCTTTCTTT. This translates into CAISDGAAMNTEAFF. This chain connects TRBV10-3 to TRBJ1-1, with TRBD1 as a possible D gene (5 bases). This CDR3 region has 15 residues. Germline assignment: CDR1 ENHRY and CDR2 SYGVKD. V gave up 3 bases and J gave up 0 bases, with 11 bases separating them.